This TCR beta chain was identified in a study of Ad26.COV2.S vaccination and SARS-CoV-2 variants. Germline V CDR1 and CDR2: MDHEN, SYDVKM. The V segment lost 11 bases and the J segment 2 bases; nucleotides outside the gene matches: 18. CDR3 length: 19 residues. Libraries were prepared by immunoSEQ multiplex PCR; TCRdb keeps only in-frame clonotypes and omits some of them. The top ten clones hold roughly 5% of a sample with hundreds of thousands of clones, around 89% of them seen once. Treatment indicated: over 15 received Ad26.COV2.S at low or high dose, single or two shots; 5 received placebo; per-sample allocation not given. On day 63 after the first injection, vaccine and placebo recipients gave samples.

The source material was peripheral blood, sampled in a trial of Ad26.COV2.S vaccine versus placebo. This receptor was identified in a person between 18 and 60 years old who received the Ad26.COV2.S COVID-19 vaccine or a placebo. The chain uses TRBV28 and TRBJ2-3; 14 bases agree with TRBD2. The CDR3 sequence: CAAKVLGTSGRGDTDTQYF. The CDR3 DNA is TGTGCCGCAAAGGTGTTAGGGACTAGCGGGAGAGGAGACACAGATACGCAGTATTTT.